Listed here are 27 T cell receptor beta chains from one sample, sequenced in a study of T-cell reconstitution after alpha-beta-depleted transplantation in children. A TCRbeta library incorporating unique molecular identifiers was prepared. Using its own MiXCR run on the PCR reads, TCRdb lists one record per CDR3 protein. The sample comprises 330,000 or so distinct CDR3 sequences, about 9.4% of which are singletons, and 7% to 9.5% rests with the top ten. The source material was PBMCs, sampled before TCRalphabeta/CD19-depleted stem cell transplant. These receptors came from a boy under two years old with acute myeloid leukemia, due to receive a stem cell transplant.

This clonotype was detected many times. The chain is built from TRBV5-1 and TRBJ2-7; D is possibly TRBD1 (7 bases). The CDR3 totals 15 residues. V shed 0 bases and J shed 3 bases, with 13 bases lying between them. Germline loops: CDR1 SGHRS, CDR2 YFSETQ. In nucleotides, the CDR3 is TGCGCCAGCAGCTTGGACCCAGGGGGAGGCTACGAGCAGTACTTC. Its translation is CASSLDPGGGYEQYF. Combining the CDR3 with reference TRBV5-1 and TRBJ2-7 gives the whole variable domain KAGVTQTPRYLIKTRGQQVTLSCSPISGHRSVSWYQQTPGQGLQFLFEYFSETQRNKGNFPGRFSGRQFSNSRSEMNVSTLELGDSALYLCASSLDPGGGYEQYFGPGTRLTVT.

The chain has TRBV27 and TRBJ2-7; maybe TRBD2 (6 bases). The CDR3 loop spans 13 amino acids. Trimming shortened V by 5 bases and J by 4 bases, and 12 bases separated the two germline ends. CDR1 MNHEY and CDR2 SMNVEV come from the germline V gene (reference sequence). CDR3 sequence reads: CASSTEGRYEQYF. The CDR3, as DNA: TGTGCCAGCAGTACGGAGGGGCGATACGAGCAGTACTTC.

There are many counts of this clonotype. The J gene is TRBJ2-7, the V gene TRBV15; D remains unclear. CDR3 length: 16 amino acids. V was cut by 0 bases and J by 0 bases, with 12 bases left in between. CDR1 is LNHNV and CDR2 is YYDKDF in the germline V gene (reference sequence). The CDR3 sequence is CATSRDLTTSSYEQYF. Here the CDR3 DNA reads TGTGCCACCAGCAGAGATCTCACTACCTCCTCCTACGAGCAGTACTTC.

This clonotype has more than one count but fewer than ten. CDR3 DNA: TGTGCCAGCAGCGAGCCCTCCTCCCGCGGGGCTAGCGTCACCTATCCCTACGAGCAGTACTTC. Residues: CASSEPSSRGASVTYPYEQYF. This rearrangement joins TRBV9 to TRBJ2-7, with a possible D match to TRBD2 (6 bases). This CDR3 is 21 amino acids long. Trimming stripped 3 bases from V and 2 bases from J, with 33 bases between. Germline assignment: CDR1 SGDLS and CDR2 YYNGEE.

The table lists this clonotype with many counts. This sequence joins TRBV28 and TRBJ1-1; TRBD1 matches at 9 bases. Germline V gene sequence: CDR1 MDHEN, CDR2 SYDVKM. The CDR3 has 13 residues. The V segment lost 6 bases and the J segment 8 bases; nucleotides outside the gene matches: 7. The CDR3 region is CASRPGQGLEAFF. In DNA form, the CDR3 reads TGTGCCAGCAGGCCCGGACAGGGGTTGGAAGCTTTCTTT. The whole variable domain, filled in from reference TRBV28 and TRBJ1-1, reads DVKVTQSSRYLVKRTGEKVFLECVQDMDHENMFWYRQDPGLGLRLIYFSYDVKMKEKGDIPEGYSVSREKKERFSLILESASTNQTSMYLCASRPGQGLEAFFGQGTRLTVV.

This clonotype was counted many times. This chain joins TRBV7-9 and TRBJ2-7, with D uncertain. V lost 1 base, J lost 7 bases, and 5 bases lay in between. This CDR3 spans 11 amino acids. CDR1 and CDR2 from the germline V gene are SEHNR and FQNEAQ (reference sequence). DNA for the CDR3: TGTGCCAGCAGCTTAGAGGCAGAGCAGTACTTC. Amino acid sequence: CASSLEAEQYF.

V is TRBV18 and J is TRBJ2-3, with a tentative D call TRBD2 (5 bases). With 3 bases removed from V and 4 bases from J, the gap between germline ends came to 17 bases. The CDR3 sequence is 16 residues long. CDR1 is KGHSH, CDR2 LQKENI, per germline. CDR3 in DNA: TGTGCCAGCTCACCGCGGGTTGGATGGCGAGCAGATACGCAGTATTTT. Translating gives CASSPRVGWRADTQYF.

The chain combines TRBV29-1 with TRBJ2-1; 10 nucleotides agree with TRBD1. V lost 8 bases and J lost 7; bases outside the gene matches: 8. The V gene's germline CDR1 is SQVTM and CDR2 ANQGSEA. The CDR3 runs to 13 residues. The chain's CDR3 is CSHDRGRSNEQFF. DNA for the CDR3: TGCAGCCACGACAGGGGGCGCAGTAATGAGCAGTTCTTC.

The chain is built from TRBV11-2 and TRBJ2-5; TRBD1 matches at 7 bases. Germline V gives CDR1 SGHAT, CDR2 FQNNGV. This CDR3 spans 15 amino acids. The ends lost 2 bases at V and 2 bases at J; junction bases unmatched: 5. CDR3 in DNA: TGTGCCAGCAGCTTATTCGGACAGGCGCAAGAGACCCAGTACTTC. This translates into CASSLFGQAQETQYF.

The rearrangement uses TRBV12-3 or TRBV12-4 and TRBJ2-5; a weak D match, TRBD2 (5 bases). This CDR3 spans 14 amino acids. The V gene lost 4 bases and the J gene lost 4 bases, with 13 bases spanning the gap. In nucleotides, the CDR3 is TGTGCCAGCAGTTCTAGCTGGGGAGTAGAGACCCAGTACTTC. Translated: CASSSSWGVETQYF.

This clonotype was observed many times. V and J are TRBV7-9 and TRBJ2-7; 9 bases line up with TRBD1. The CDR3 has 15 residues. Germline V CDR1 and CDR2: SEHNR, FQNEAQ (reference sequence). The J segment lost 0 bases and the V segment lost 4 bases, leaving 4 bases of the junction unmatched. CDR3 sequence (DNA): TGTGCCAGCAGCTGGGACAGGGTGGGCTCCTACGAGCAGTACTTC. Encoded protein: CASSWDRVGSYEQYF.

This clonotype was found many times. The chain is built from TRBV4-2 and TRBJ2-6, with 10 bases aligning to TRBD1. Germline-derived CDR1 and CDR2 are LGHNA and YNFKEQ. Trimming removed 4 bases from V and 3 bases from J; junction bases left unmatched: 3. The CDR3 is made up of 16 amino acids. The CDR3 loop reads CASSRTGGIGANVLTF. CDR3 bases: TGTGCCAGCAGCCGGACAGGGGGAATTGGGGCCAACGTCCTGACTTTC.

This clonotype was picked up many times. The V and J genes are TRBV5-1 and TRBJ1-1; no reliable D call. This CDR3 comprises 14 residues. Looked up from germline, CDR1 is SGHRS and CDR2 is YFSETQ. The ends were cut back, 0 bases at V and 4 bases at J, with 10 bases in the middle. Here the CDR3 DNA reads TGCGCCAGCAGCTTGGGGATCGGGAGCACTGAAGCTTTCTTT. Its translation is CASSLGIGSTEAFF.

This chain joins TRBV6-1 and TRBJ2-7; 7 bases are a match to TRBD2. There are 14 residues in the CDR3. V shed 7 bases, J shed 0 bases, and the junction held 6 bases outside the gene matches. Germline V gene lookup returns CDR1 MNHNS and CDR2 SASEGT. The CDR3 sequence: CASNPAGSSYEQYF. The DNA for the CDR3 is TGTGCCAGCAATCCAGCGGGATCCTCCTACGAGCAGTACTTC.

This clonotype was observed many times. The DNA for the CDR3 is TGTGCCACCACCCTCCGCAGCGGGGGTCCGAGCTCCTACAATGAGCAGTTCTTC. Protein: CATTLRSGGPSSYNEQFF. The chain combines TRBV12-3 or TRBV12-4 with TRBJ2-1; 8 bases agree with TRBD2. The CDR3 is 18 residues long. J lost 0 bases, V lost 10 bases, and 17 bases had no gene match.

The V call is TRBV18, the J call TRBJ1-6; TRBD1 aligns across 7 bases. The CDR3 is made up of 16 amino acids. The germline CDR1 and CDR2 sequences are KGHSH and LQKENI. J was trimmed by 4 bases and V by 3 bases; bases with no gene match: 6. DNA for the CDR3: TGTGCCAGCTCACCCGCCGGGACAGAGTATAATTCACCCCTCCACTTT. Residues: CASSPAGTEYNSPLHF.

The table lists this clonotype with many counts. The V call is TRBV5-1, the J call TRBJ1-1, with 8 nucleotides matching TRBD1. The CDR3 runs 12 residues. The germline V gene has CDR1 SGHRS and CDR2 YFSETQ. V lost 4 bases and J lost 5; bases outside the gene matches: 1. The CDR3 bases are TGCGCCAGCAGCAACAGGGGGACTGAAGCTTTCTTT. Protein: CASSNRGTEAFF.

The chain recombines TRBV23-1 with TRBJ2-1, with a tentative D call TRBD2 (5 bases). TRBV23-1 is recorded as an ORF, its role being uncertain. V was shortened by 0 bases and J by 6 bases, with 15 bases between the two germline ends. The CDR3 runs 16 residues. Written as DNA, the CDR3 is TGCGCCAGCAGTCAATCCCCCCTATACAGCGGCAATGAGCAGTTCTTC. It is translated as CASSQSPLYSGNEQFF.

This clonotype showed up many times. The genes are TRBV7-2 and TRBJ2-1, with unresolved D. Looked up from germline, CDR1 is SGHTA and CDR2 is FQGNSA. The CDR3 runs to 12 residues. Trimming cost V 5 bases and J 5 bases, with 7 bases left between them. The CDR3 region has the DNA TGTGCCAGCAGCCGGACGGACAATGAGCAGTTCTTC. Translated: CASSRTDNEQFF.

This clonotype was counted ten times or more. V gene TRBV10-3 combines with J gene TRBJ2-3; D unresolved. V was shortened by 2 bases and J by 3 bases, with 12 bases between the two germline ends. CDR3 length equals 15 residues. Germline CDR1 and CDR2: ENHRY and SYGVKD. The CDR3 coding sequence is TGTGCCATCAGTGAGAAGGGAATCGGGACAGATACGCAGTATTTT. This translates into CAISEKGIGTDTQYF.

This clonotype was observed at least ten times. The V call is TRBV11-2, the J call TRBJ1-5, with D perhaps TRBD1 (5 bases). The CDR3 totals 15 residues. Between the trimmed V and J ends, which lost 8 bases and 4 bases, there was a span of 18 bases. CDR1 SGHAT and CDR2 FQNNGV come from the germline V gene. This CDR3 is CASSRGGVGNQPQHF. The CDR3 nucleotides read TGTGCCAGCTCACGGGGAGGGGTGGGAAATCAGCCCCAGCATTTT.

At least ten counts were recorded for this clonotype. V is TRBV12-3 or TRBV12-4 and J is TRBJ2-1; the match to TRBD1 covers 10 bases. Unmatched junction bases numbered 8, after V lost 4 bases and J lost 8 bases. The CDR3 loop spans 15 amino acids. The CDR3 protein is CASSSDRDRGDEQFF. CDR3 nucleotide sequence: TGTGCCAGCAGTTCCGACCGGGACAGGGGCGATGAGCAGTTCTTC.

The sample holds many counts of this clonotype. The V gene is TRBV5-5, the J gene TRBJ2-5, with 7 bases matching TRBD2. V was clipped by 0 bases and J by 4 bases; unmatched bases: 9. Germline CDR1 and CDR2: SGHKS and YYEKEE (reference sequence). The CDR3 has 16 amino acids. The CDR3 region has the DNA TGTGCCAGCAGCTTGGATTCCCGGGGGGTCCCAGAGACCCAGTACTTC. It encodes CASSLDSRGVPETQYF.

Many counts were recorded for this clonotype. The chain joins TRBV25-1 to TRBJ2-7; D is tentatively TRBD1 or TRBD2 (5 bases each). Trimming removed 10 bases at V and 5 bases at J, with 21 bases between. The length of the CDR3 is 14 residues. Germline V CDR1 and CDR2: MGHDK, SYGVNS. CDR3: CATVESGRGNEQYF. CDR3 DNA sequence: TGTGCCACCGTCGAGTCGGGAAGGGGCAACGAGCAGTACTTC.

This clonotype was found many times. The chain couples TRBV20-1 to TRBJ2-2; D not certain. V lost 3 bases and J lost 7, with 12 bases in between. The CDR3 is 13 residues long. In germline, CDR1 is DFQATT, CDR2 SNEGSKA (reference sequence). The CDR3 spells CSASYRRIGELFF. The CDR3 bases are TGCAGTGCTAGCTACAGAAGGATCGGGGAGCTGTTTTTT.

This clonotype was observed a handful of times. This chain joins TRBV12-3 or TRBV12-4 and TRBJ2-7; weak D call: TRBD1 (6 bases). The CDR3 has 14 residues. V shed 2 bases and J shed 3 bases, with 11 bases lying between them. The CDR3 region is CASSLTWTDYEQYF. In nucleotides, the CDR3 is TGTGCCAGCAGTTTAACCTGGACAGACTACGAGCAGTACTTC.

This clonotype was observed a few times. The V call is TRBV4-1, the J call TRBJ2-5, with 8 bases matching TRBD2. Germline CDR1 reads MGHRA; CDR2 reads YSYEKL. With V trimmed by 1 base and J by 5 bases, 12 bases remained unmatched. This CDR3 comprises 17 residues. CDR3 sequence: CASSQGGPGGPRETQYF. The CDR3 region has the DNA TGCGCCAGCAGCCAAGGAGGTCCGGGGGGGCCTAGGGAGACCCAGTACTTC.